This record looks at one TCR beta chain sequence and its context. Its antigen is not known. The data were obtained in a study of OX40 agonist ivuxolimab in advanced cancers. Overall study context: At 0.01 to 10 mg/kg, ivuxolimab was administered intravenously to patients every 2 weeks.

Study outcomes and limitations: More expanded clones were found, on average, in CD8+ than in CD4+ T cells. With doses of 0.1 to 3.0 mg/kg, CD4+ and CD8+ blood T cells had undergone clonal expansion by week 6. Researchers did not determine the expanded peripheral T cells' antigen specificity.

TCRdb keeps only in-frame clones here, not all; method: immunoSEQ multiplex PCR. This table has 78,000 or so clones, 88% appearing once. Germline trimming cut 3 bases from V and 5 bases from J; bases unmatched to any gene: 9. The germline CDR1 and CDR2 sequences are KGHSH and LQKENI. This CDR3 has 16 residues. The TCR originated in an adult with an advanced solid tumor such as melanoma, head and neck, liver or kidney cancer. Sample: CD4+ or CD8+ T cells sorted from blood, taken in a trial of the OX40 agonist ivuxolimab. V usage is TRBV18 and J usage is TRBJ2-5, with TRBD1 matching over 10 bases. The chain's CDR3 is CASSPGQGRSWETQYF. CDR3 sequence (DNA): TGTGCCAGCTCACCGGGACAGGGGAGGTCGTGGGAGACCCAGTACTTC.